The entry that follows covers one T cell receptor beta chain sequence. The sample belongs to a study of graft-versus-host responses after intestinal transplantation. Study-level information: Recipients uniformly received anti-thymocyte globulin induction, followed by tacrolimus and steroids for 3 to 4 years.

CDR1 and CDR2 (germline): SEHNR, FQNEAQ (reference sequence). The V gene lost 2 bases and the J gene lost 10 bases, with 21 bases spanning the gap. CDR3 length: 16 amino acids. The table came from immunoSEQ multiplex PCR; TCRdb's copy has only in-frame clones and leaves some out. This sample has about 9,200 clones; about 93% occur once, and the top ten carry about 2.1%. This TCR came from a human patient who received an intestinal transplant, so some T cells may come from the graft donor. The chain carries TRBV7-9 and TRBJ2-1; D might be TRBD1 or TRBD2, each matching 5 bases. Sequenced here: PBMCs, sampled roughly 46 days after intestinal transplant. The CDR3 DNA is TGTGCCAGCAGCTTATTCGCCGGGACCCCCAAGTGGGAGCAGTTCTTC. Its translation: CASSLFAGTPKWEQFF.